Below are 25 T cell receptor beta chains sequenced from a single sample in a study of shared clonotypes between healthy human individuals (dated by TCRdb to the early 2020s). Library construction relied on the immunoSEQ multiplex PCR assay. Not all clones reach the TCRdb copy of this immuneACCESS table, which keeps in-frame sequences only. Checked studies attribute under half of the gap to unresolved V genes and leave the rest unexplained. The sample table shows about 1.1 million clones, and 60% to 85% are seen once. Together, the top ten hold over 0.8% of the sample. Sequencing was performed on memory CD4+ T cells from PBMCs. The cell subset or site label, read with the paper, signifies: CD45RA-negative fraction. These receptor sequences come from a man aged 18-30 years in good health. Some clones in this sample may be carry-over from other donors' samples.

The chain joins TRBV5-6 to TRBJ2-7, with D maybe TRBD1 (6 bases). The V gene's germline CDR1 is SGHDT and CDR2 YYEEEE. The CDR3 covers 13 residues. V lost 7 bases and J 3 bases, leaving 14 bases between the germline ends. The chain's CDR3 is CASARDTHYEQYF. The CDR3 nucleotides read TGTGCCAGCGCACGGGACACCCACTACGAGCAGTACTTC.

V gene TRBV7-9 combines with J gene TRBJ1-3; D is possibly TRBD1 (6 bases). CDR3 size: 19 residues. Germline CDR1 reads SEHNR; CDR2 reads FQNEAQ (reference sequence). V gave up 6 bases and J gave up 0 bases, with 24 bases separating them. The CDR3 region has the DNA TGTGCCAGCAGACAGTGGGGCAGGGGACCTGACTTCTCTGGAAACACCATATATTTT. Translating it yields CASRQWGRGPDFSGNTIYF. The whole variable domain, filled in from reference TRBV7-9 and TRBJ1-3, reads DTGVSQNPRHKITKRGQNVTFRCDPISEHNRLYWYRQTLGQGPEFLTYFQNEAQLEKSRLLSDRFSAERPKGSFSTLEIQRTEQGDSAMYLCASRQWGRGPDFSGNTIYFGEGSWLTVV.

V gene TRBV10-3 combines with J gene TRBJ2-7; 13 bases are shared with TRBD2. Germline lookup yields CDR1 ENHRY and CDR2 SYGVKD. The CDR3 is made up of 13 amino acids. V shed 8 bases and J 4 bases; nucleotides not matched to a gene: 2. The CDR3 region has the DNA TGTGCCATCTGGACTAGCGGGAGTTACGAGCAGTACTTC. Translated: CAIWTSGSYEQYF.

The chain couples TRBV21-1 to TRBJ1-1; TRBD1 is the table's D call and was not checked against the DNA. TRBV21-1 represents a pseudogene. The CDR3 totals 18 residues. The CDR3 DNA reads TGTGCCAGCAGCAAAGCGCATCCCCGACAGGGGGTAAACACTGAAGCTTTCTTT. Encoded protein: CASSKAHPRQGVNTEAFF.

The rearrangement joins TRBV18 to TRBJ1-2; no firm D call. CDR3 length: 14 amino acids. Germline V gene sequence: CDR1 KGHSH, CDR2 LQKENI. Trimming pared 3 bases from V and 0 bases from J, leaving 8 bases between. This chain's CDR3 is CASSPLTANYGYTF. CDR3 bases: TGTGCCAGCTCACCCCTGACGGCTAACTATGGCTACACCTTC.

The table lists this clone with a few counts. The V gene is TRBV2, the J gene TRBJ2-2, with a tentative D call TRBD2 (5 bases). CDR1 and CDR2 from the germline V gene are SNHLY and FYNNEI. CDR3 length: 12 amino acids. Trimming left V 6 bases short and J 6 bases short, with 8 bases between. The CDR3 reads CASSGAAGELFF. The CDR3 DNA follows: TGTGCCAGCAGCGGAGCGGCCGGGGAGCTGTTTTTT.

Turning to this clone: The sample carries other DNA sequences with the same CDR3. This chain links TRBV5-1 with TRBJ2-1; 13 bases are shared with TRBD2. This CDR3 is 15 amino acids long. Germline V gene lookup returns CDR1 SGHRS and CDR2 YFSETQ. The V and J ends lost 7 bases and 6 bases, in that order; junction bases with no gene match: 7. The chain's CDR3 is CASSGLAGVSNEQFF. The CDR3 region has the DNA TGCGCCAGCTCCGGACTAGCGGGAGTCTCCAATGAGCAGTTCTTC.

The chain recombines TRBV5-1 with TRBJ2-1, with TRBD1 matching 8 bases. J lost 11 bases, V lost 4 bases, and 8 bases had no gene match. The CDR3 loop spans 13 amino acids. Looked up from germline, CDR1 is SGHRS and CDR2 is YFSETQ. The CDR3 DNA reads TGCGCCAGCAGCCCGGACAGGGTGGTTCAGCAGTTCTTC. Translated, it gives CASSPDRVVQQFF.

This clone occurred once. Additional DNA sequences in this sample encode the identical CDR3. The V call is TRBV11-2, the J call TRBJ2-7; the match to TRBD2 covers 12 bases. Unmatched junction bases numbered 1, after V lost 1 base and J lost 3 bases. CDR1 and CDR2 (germline): SGHAT, FQNNGV. The CDR3 runs to 15 residues. CDR3 in DNA: TGTGCCAGCAGCTTAGGACTAGCGGGGGTCTACGAGCAGTACTTC. The encoded protein is CASSLGLAGVYEQYF.

The CDR3 sequence is CASSLDPGRNEQYF. CDR3 coding DNA: TGCGCCAGCAGCTTGGATCCGGGGCGGAACGAGCAGTACTTC. J is TRBJ2-7 and V is TRBV5-1; D might be TRBD1 or TRBD2, each matching 5 bases. The V end lost 0 bases, the J end lost 5 bases, and 12 bases lay between the germline ends. Germline V gene data show CDR1 as SGHRS and CDR2 as YFSETQ. The CDR3 contains 14 residues.

The chain recombines TRBV5-4 with TRBJ2-2; 8 nucleotides agree with TRBD1. The junction had 7 bases not matched to a gene; V was cut back by 4 bases and J by 5 bases. The CDR3 spans 15 residues. Germline loops: CDR1 SGHNT, CDR2 YYREEE (reference sequence). CDR3 sequence reads: CASSRTQGATGELFF. Here the CDR3 DNA reads TGTGCCAGCAGCAGAACGCAGGGGGCGACCGGGGAGCTGTTTTTT. Full variable domain (rest looked up from reference TRBV5-4 and TRBJ2-2): ETGVTQSPTHLIKTRGQQVTLRCSSQSGHNTVSWYQQALGQGPQFIFQYYREEENGRGNFPPRFSGLQFPNYSSELNVNALELDDSALYLCASSRTQGATGELFFGEGSRLTVL.

This clone has just one count. This chain connects TRBV7-9 to TRBJ2-2; TRBD2 might be the D (5 bases). Germline CDR1 reads SEHNR; CDR2 reads FQNEAQ (reference sequence). V was pared by 2 bases and J by 7 bases, with 14 bases between. The length of the CDR3 is 15 residues. In nucleotides, the CDR3 is TGTGCCAGCAGCTTACGAGGGCCCTCCAGCGGGGAGCTGTTTTTT. Protein: CASSLRGPSSGELFF.

J is TRBJ2-2 and V is TRBV10-1; 14 bases agree with TRBD2. There are 17 residues in the CDR3. Trimming cost V 5 bases and J 2 bases; bases outside gene matches: 4. In germline, CDR1 is WNHNN, CDR2 SYGVQD (reference sequence). DNA of the CDR3: TGCGCCAGCAGTAGGGGACTAGCGGGAGTTAACACCGGGGAGCTGTTTTTT. The encoded protein is CASSRGLAGVNTGELFF.

This sequence joins TRBV10-3 and TRBJ2-3; tentatively, D is TRBD2 (5 bases). V dropped 6 bases and J dropped 4 bases, with 20 bases sitting between them. The CDR3 contains 16 residues. The germline V gene encodes CDR1 ENHRY and CDR2 SYGVKD. CDR3 bases: TGTGCCATCAGAGGCACCCGATCGGGGAGATCAGATACGCAGTATTTT. It translates to CAIRGTRSGRSDTQYF.

This chain connects TRBV11-2 to TRBJ2-5, with 7 bases fitting TRBD1. TRBJ2-7 explains the end of the DNA better; the J call may be wrong. Germline CDR1 SGHAT, CDR2 FQNNGV. CDR3 length: 13 amino acids. For the CDR3, the DNA is TGTGCCAGCAGCCAGGGACAGCTCTACGAGCAGTACTTC. Its protein product is CASSQGQLYEQYF.

The chain joins TRBV5-4 to TRBJ1-2, with D possibly matching TRBD1 (6 bases). Germline loops: CDR1 SGHNT, CDR2 YYREEE (reference sequence). Between the trimmed V and J ends, which lost 4 bases and 3 bases, there was a span of 16 bases. This CDR3 comprises 15 residues. The CDR3 region is CASSPGGGRYYGYTF. The CDR3 bases are TGTGCCAGCAGCCCCGGTGGGGGGCGGTACTATGGCTACACCTTC.

The chain carries TRBV5-1 and TRBJ2-3, with D possibly TRBD1 on 5 matching bases. Germline V gene lookup returns CDR1 SGHRS and CDR2 YFSETQ. Trimming removed 7 bases from V and 4 bases from J, with 16 bases in between. The CDR3 length is 14 residues. The CDR3 protein is CASGEALGPDTQYF. The CDR3 nucleotides read TGCGCCAGCGGCGAGGCTTTGGGGCCAGATACGCAGTATTTT.

A note on this clone: A much larger clonotype is one base distant, so this may be a read error. The sample carries other DNA sequences with the same CDR3. The rearrangement uses TRBV7-2 and TRBJ1-5; D is ambiguous. Per the germline V gene, CDR1 is SGHTA and CDR2 is FQGNSA. V was cut by 0 bases and J by 4 bases, with 1 base left in between. The CDR3 loop spans 12 amino acids. The DNA for the CDR3 is TGTGCCAGCAGCTTAGCAAATCAGCCCCAGCATTTT. Protein: CASSLANQPQHF.

V is TRBV25-1 and J is TRBJ2-4; D possibly matches TRBD1 or TRBD2 (5 bases each). This CDR3 comprises 14 residues. Germline CDR1 is MGHDK and CDR2 is SYGVNS. Trimming shortened V by 3 bases and J by 2 bases, and 8 bases separated the two germline ends. The CDR3 reads CASSEPGPKNIQYF. As DNA, the CDR3 is TGTGCCAGCAGTGAGCCGGGACCCAAAAACATTCAGTACTTC.

In DNA form, the CDR3 reads TGTGCCACCAGCATCGACAGGGGCTACGAGCAGTACTTC. Its protein product is CATSIDRGYEQYF. V usage is TRBV15 and J usage is TRBJ2-7, with 8 bases matching TRBD1. The junction had 2 bases not matched to a gene; V was cut back by 4 bases and J by 3 bases. The germline CDR1 and CDR2 sequences are LNHNV and YYDKDF (reference sequence). This CDR3 has 13 residues. The variable domain in full, with the rest retrieved from reference TRBV15 and TRBJ2-7, is DAMVIQNPRYQVTQFGKPVTLSCSQTLNHNVMYWYQQKSSQAPKLLFHYYDKDFNNEADTPDNFQSRRPNTSFCFLDIRSPGLGDTAMYLCATSIDRGYEQYFGPGTRLTVT.

This clone appeared a few times. V and J are TRBV6-1 and TRBJ2-3; 7 bases are a match to TRBD2. The V and J ends lost 7 bases and 2 bases, in that order; junction bases with no gene match: 9. Germline V gene lookup returns CDR1 MNHNS and CDR2 SASEGT. This CDR3 has 15 residues. In DNA form, the CDR3 reads TGTGCCAGCAACCTTGGCGGGAGACTCACAGATACGCAGTATTTT. It is translated as CASNLGGRLTDTQYF.

This chain links TRBV29-1 with TRBJ1-1; D is unclear. Germline loops: CDR1 SQVTM, CDR2 ANQGSEA. Trimming removed 4 bases at V and 1 base at J, with 13 bases between. The CDR3 runs 14 residues. The chain's CDR3 is CSVVGNPGNTEAFF. For the CDR3, the DNA is TGCAGCGTTGTCGGAAATCCTGGGAACACTGAAGCTTTCTTT.

This clone has a handful of counts. The V gene is TRBV6-4, the J gene TRBJ1-6; weak D call: TRBD1 (6 bases). The CDR3 consists of 15 residues. Per germline, CDR1 MRHNA and CDR2 SNTAGT. Between the trimmed V and J ends, which lost 0 bases and 7 bases, there was a span of 10 bases. CDR3 nucleotide sequence: TGTGCCAGCAGTGACTCGACTCAGGGGAATTCACCCCTCCACTTT. It is translated as CASSDSTQGNSPLHF.

The CDR3 spells CASSSLAGVAGELFF. The DNA of the CDR3 is TGTGCCAGCAGTTCACTAGCGGGAGTGGCCGGGGAGCTGTTTTTT. The genes are TRBV2 and TRBJ2-2; 11 bases agree with TRBD2. Unmatched junction bases numbered 5, after V lost 5 bases and J lost 6 bases. CDR1 and CDR2 (germline): SNHLY, FYNNEI. This CDR3 is built from 15 residues.

The CDR3 sequence: CASSFSGRPYGYTF. Here the CDR3 DNA reads TGTGCCAGCAGTTTTTCGGGTCGCCCCTATGGCTACACCTTC. The J gene is TRBJ1-2, the V gene TRBV28; the D is unclear. The CDR3 totals 14 residues. The V and J ends lost 3 bases and 4 bases respectively, with 12 bases between them. CDR1 is MDHEN and CDR2 is SYDVKM in the germline V gene.